This T cell receptor (beta chain) was captured by sequencing in a study of blood T cell repertoires in COVID-19. Study overall: From the United States, Italy and Spain came samples of acute and convalescent COVID-19. PBMCs, B-cell-depleted T cells, or T cells provided the cDNA or gDNA that made up the material.

Which cohort a participant joined came from the clinical history participants gave. Per the original methods: Estimated nucleated cell counts came from reference gene primer amplification. Sequenced by immunoSEQ multiplex PCR; TCRdb stores in-frame clones only, minus some. V and J calls and clone size are those listed in that table; D and trimming were worked out from the DNA. The sample consists of 260,000 or so clones, about nine tenths of them appearing once. Material for sequencing was PBMCs or T cells enriched from blood (not recorded which). The sequence was collected from a woman aged 40 to 50 with acute COVID-19.

Written as DNA, the CDR3 is TGTGCCACCAGCAGAGGTGAGGAGGGGCACAACACTGAAGCTTTCTTT. Its translation is CATSRGEEGHNTEAFF. The J gene is TRBJ1-1, the V gene TRBV15, with D possibly matching TRBD1 (5 bases). V gave up 1 base and J gave up 2 bases, with 14 bases separating them. Per germline, CDR1 LNHNV and CDR2 YYDKDF (reference sequence). The CDR3 has 16 residues.